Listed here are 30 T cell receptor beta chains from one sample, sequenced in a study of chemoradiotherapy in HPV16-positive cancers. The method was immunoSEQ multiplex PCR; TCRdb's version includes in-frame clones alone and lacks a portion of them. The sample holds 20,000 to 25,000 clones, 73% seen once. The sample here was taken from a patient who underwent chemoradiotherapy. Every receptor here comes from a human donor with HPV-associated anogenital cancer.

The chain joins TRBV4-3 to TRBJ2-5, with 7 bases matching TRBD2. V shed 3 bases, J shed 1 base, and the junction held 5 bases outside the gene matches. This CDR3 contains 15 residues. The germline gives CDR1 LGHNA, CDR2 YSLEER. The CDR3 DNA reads TGCGCCAGCAGCCAGTTACTAGCGTCCCAAGAGACCCAGTACTTC. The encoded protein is CASSQLLASQETQYF.

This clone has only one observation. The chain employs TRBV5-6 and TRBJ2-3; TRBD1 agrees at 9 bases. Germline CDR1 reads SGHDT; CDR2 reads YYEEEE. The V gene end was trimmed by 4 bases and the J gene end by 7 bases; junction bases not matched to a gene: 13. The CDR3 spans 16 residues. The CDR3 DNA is TGTGCCAGCAGCCCATCAGGGACAGGGTGGGCAAATACGCAGTATTTT. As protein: CASSPSGTGWANTQYF.

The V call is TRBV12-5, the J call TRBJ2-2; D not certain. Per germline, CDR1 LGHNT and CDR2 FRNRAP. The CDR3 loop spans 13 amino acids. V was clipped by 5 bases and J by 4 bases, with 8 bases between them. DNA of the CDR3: TGTGCTAGTGGTCGGGTAGTCACCGGGGAGCTGTTTTTT. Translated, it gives CASGRVVTGELFF.

CDR3 sequence: CASTMGLAGGRNTGELFF. The CDR3 DNA reads as TGTGCCAGTACCATGGGACTAGCGGGGGGCCGTAACACCGGGGAGCTGTTTTTT. This chain links TRBV19 with TRBJ2-2, with TRBD2 matching 15 bases. Looked up from germline, CDR1 is LNHDA and CDR2 is SQIVND (reference sequence). V lost 7 bases, J lost 2 bases, and 8 bases stayed unmatched. The CDR3 sequence is 18 residues long.

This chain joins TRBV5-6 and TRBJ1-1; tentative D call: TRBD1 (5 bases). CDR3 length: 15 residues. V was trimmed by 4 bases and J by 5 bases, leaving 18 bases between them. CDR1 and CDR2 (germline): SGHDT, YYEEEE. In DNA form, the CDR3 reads TGTGCCAGCAGCCCCCAACGACAGTTTGGGACTGAAGCTTTCTTT. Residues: CASSPQRQFGTEAFF.

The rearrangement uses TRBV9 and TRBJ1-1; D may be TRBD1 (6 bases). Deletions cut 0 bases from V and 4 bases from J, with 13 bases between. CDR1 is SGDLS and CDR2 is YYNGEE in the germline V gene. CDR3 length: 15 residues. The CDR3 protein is CASSVDPGVVTEAFF. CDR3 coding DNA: TGTGCCAGCAGCGTAGATCCAGGGGTAGTCACTGAAGCTTTCTTT.

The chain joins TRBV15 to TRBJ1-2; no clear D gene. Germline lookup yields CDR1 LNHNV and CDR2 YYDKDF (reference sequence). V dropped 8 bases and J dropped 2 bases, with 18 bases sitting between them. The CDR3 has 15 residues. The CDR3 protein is CATVPGQTQNYGYTF. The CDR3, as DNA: TGTGCCACCGTCCCCGGGCAGACTCAAAACTATGGCTACACCTTC.

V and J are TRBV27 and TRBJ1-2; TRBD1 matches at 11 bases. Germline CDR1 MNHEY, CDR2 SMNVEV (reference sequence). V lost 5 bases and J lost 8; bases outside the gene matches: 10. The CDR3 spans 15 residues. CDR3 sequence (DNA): TGTGCCAGCAGTGGGATAGGGACAGGGGGTCGAGGCTACACCTTC. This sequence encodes CASSGIGTGGRGYTF.

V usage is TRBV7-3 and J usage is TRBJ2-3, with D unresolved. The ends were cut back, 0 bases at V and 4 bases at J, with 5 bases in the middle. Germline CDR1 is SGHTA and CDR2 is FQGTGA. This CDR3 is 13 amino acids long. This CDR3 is CASSLTGPDTQYF. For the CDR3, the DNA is TGTGCCAGCAGCTTAACTGGCCCAGATACGCAGTATTTT.

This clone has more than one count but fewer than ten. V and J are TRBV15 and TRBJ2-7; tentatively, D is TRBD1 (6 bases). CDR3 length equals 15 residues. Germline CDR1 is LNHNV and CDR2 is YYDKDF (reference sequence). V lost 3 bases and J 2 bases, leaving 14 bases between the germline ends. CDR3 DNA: TGTGCCACCAGCAGTCAGCAGGGGAATCCCTACGAGCAGTACTTC. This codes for CATSSQQGNPYEQYF.

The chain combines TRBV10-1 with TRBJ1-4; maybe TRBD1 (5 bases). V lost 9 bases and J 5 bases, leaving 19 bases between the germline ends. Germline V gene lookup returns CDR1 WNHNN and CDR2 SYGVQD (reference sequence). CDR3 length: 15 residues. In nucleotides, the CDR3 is TGCGCCAGTCCGTGGGGGGGGTCCATAAATGAAAAACTGTTTTTT. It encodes CASPWGGSINEKLFF.

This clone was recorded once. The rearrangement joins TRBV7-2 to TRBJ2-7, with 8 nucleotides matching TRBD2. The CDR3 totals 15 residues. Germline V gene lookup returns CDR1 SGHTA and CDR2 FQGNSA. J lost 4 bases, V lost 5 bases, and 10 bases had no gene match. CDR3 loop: CASSPVGREVYEQYF. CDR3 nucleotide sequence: TGTGCCAGCAGCCCGGTCGGGCGGGAGGTATACGAGCAGTACTTC.

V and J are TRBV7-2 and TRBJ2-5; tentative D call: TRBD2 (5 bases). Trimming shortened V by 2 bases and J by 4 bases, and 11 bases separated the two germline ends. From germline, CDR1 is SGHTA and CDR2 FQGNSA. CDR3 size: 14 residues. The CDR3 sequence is CASSLSRGGETQYF. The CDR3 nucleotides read TGTGCCAGCAGCTTATCCCGGGGTGGAGAGACCCAGTACTTC.

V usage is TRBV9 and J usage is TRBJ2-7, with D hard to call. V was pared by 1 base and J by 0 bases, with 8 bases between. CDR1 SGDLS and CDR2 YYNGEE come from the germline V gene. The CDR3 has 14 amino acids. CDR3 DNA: TGTGCCAGCAGCGTACGAGATGGCTCCTACGAGCAGTACTTC. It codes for CASSVRDGSYEQYF. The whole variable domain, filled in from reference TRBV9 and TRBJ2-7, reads DSGVTQTPKHLITATGQRVTLRCSPRSGDLSVYWYQQSLDQGLQFLIQYYNGEERAKGNILERFSAQQFPDLHSELNLSSLELGDSALYFCASSVRDGSYEQYFGPGTRLTVT.

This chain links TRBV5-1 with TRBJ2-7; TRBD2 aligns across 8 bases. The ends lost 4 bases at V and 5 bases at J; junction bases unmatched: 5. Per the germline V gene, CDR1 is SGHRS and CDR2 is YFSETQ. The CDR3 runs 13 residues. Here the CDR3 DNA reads TGCGCCAGCAGCCGACCCGGGGGGGACGAGCAGTACTTC. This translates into CASSRPGGDEQYF.

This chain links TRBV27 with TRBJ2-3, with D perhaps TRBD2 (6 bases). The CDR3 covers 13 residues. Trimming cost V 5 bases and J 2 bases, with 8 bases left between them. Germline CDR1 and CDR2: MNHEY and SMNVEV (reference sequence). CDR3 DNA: TGTGCCAGCAGTGGGGACTTCACAGATACGCAGTATTTT. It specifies CASSGDFTDTQYF.

In nucleotides, the CDR3 is TGTGCCAGCAGCCCCCACGATGGGAACACTGAAGCTTTCTTT. Translated: CASSPHDGNTEAFF. V is TRBV5-5 and J is TRBJ1-1; D unresolved. The germline V gene encodes CDR1 SGHKS and CDR2 YYEKEE (reference sequence). V was trimmed by 4 bases and J by 1 base, leaving 11 bases between them. This CDR3 has 14 amino acids.

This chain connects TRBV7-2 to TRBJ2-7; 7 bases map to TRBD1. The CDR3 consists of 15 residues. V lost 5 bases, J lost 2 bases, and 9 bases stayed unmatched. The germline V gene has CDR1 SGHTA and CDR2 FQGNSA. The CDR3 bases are TGTGCCAGCAGCCATGGGACAGCGTACGCCTACGAGCAGTACTTC. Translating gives CASSHGTAYAYEQYF.

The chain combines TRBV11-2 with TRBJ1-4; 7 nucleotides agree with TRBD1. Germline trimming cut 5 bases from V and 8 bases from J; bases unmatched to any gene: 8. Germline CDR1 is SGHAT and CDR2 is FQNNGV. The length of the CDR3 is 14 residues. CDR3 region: CASSLYRGGEKLFF. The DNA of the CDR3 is TGTGCCAGCAGCCTCTACAGGGGTGGGGAAAAACTGTTTTTT.

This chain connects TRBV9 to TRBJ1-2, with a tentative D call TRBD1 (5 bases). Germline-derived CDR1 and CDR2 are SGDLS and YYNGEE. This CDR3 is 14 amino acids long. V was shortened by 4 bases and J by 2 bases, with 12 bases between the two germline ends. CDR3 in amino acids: CASSHLQGNYGYTF. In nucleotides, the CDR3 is TGTGCCAGCAGCCATCTTCAGGGAAACTATGGCTACACCTTC.

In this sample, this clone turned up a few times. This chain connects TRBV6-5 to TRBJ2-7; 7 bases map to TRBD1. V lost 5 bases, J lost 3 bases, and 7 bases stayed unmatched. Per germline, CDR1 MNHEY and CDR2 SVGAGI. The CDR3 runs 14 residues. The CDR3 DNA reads TGTGCCAGCAGTGGGAAGGGACAGCACTACGAGCAGTACTTC. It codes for CASSGKGQHYEQYF.

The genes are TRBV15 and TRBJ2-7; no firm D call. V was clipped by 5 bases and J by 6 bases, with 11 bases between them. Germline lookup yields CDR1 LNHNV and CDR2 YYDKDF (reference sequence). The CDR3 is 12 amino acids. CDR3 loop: CATSPRLGEQYF. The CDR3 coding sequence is TGTGCCACCAGCCCTAGACTCGGCGAGCAGTACTTC.

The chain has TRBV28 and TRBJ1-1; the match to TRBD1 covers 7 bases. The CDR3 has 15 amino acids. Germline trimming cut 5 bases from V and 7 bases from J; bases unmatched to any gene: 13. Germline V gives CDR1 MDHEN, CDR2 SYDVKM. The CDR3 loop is CASSRPGTDVREAFF. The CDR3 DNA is TGTGCCAGCAGTCGGCCCGGGACAGACGTTCGTGAAGCTTTCTTT.

The DNA for the CDR3 is TGTGCCAGCAGCTTCGCTGGGGGGGCAGGTGAAGCTTTCTTT. Translated: CASSFAGGAGEAFF. This rearrangement joins TRBV7-9 to TRBJ1-1; D is possibly TRBD1 (6 bases). The CDR3 has 14 amino acids. Germline loops: CDR1 SEHNR, CDR2 FQNEAQ (reference sequence). Trimming took off 3 bases at V and 7 bases at J, with 15 bases between the two ends.

This chain's CDR3 is CASSPGAFIKGELFF. CDR3 bases: TGTGCCAGCAGTCCTGGTGCTTTTATTAAAGGGGAGCTGTTTTTT. This chain links TRBV5-4 with TRBJ2-2; unclear D gene. Deletions cut 5 bases from V and 8 bases from J, with 19 bases between. Germline V gene sequence: CDR1 SGHNT, CDR2 YYREEE (reference sequence). This CDR3 contains 15 residues.

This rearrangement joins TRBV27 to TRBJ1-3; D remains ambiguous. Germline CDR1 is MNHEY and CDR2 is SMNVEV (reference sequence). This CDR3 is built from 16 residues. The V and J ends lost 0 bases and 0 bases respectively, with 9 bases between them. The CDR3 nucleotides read TGTGCCAGCAGTTTATCGTCACTAAGCTCTGGAAACACCATATATTTT. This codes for CASSLSSLSSGNTIYF.

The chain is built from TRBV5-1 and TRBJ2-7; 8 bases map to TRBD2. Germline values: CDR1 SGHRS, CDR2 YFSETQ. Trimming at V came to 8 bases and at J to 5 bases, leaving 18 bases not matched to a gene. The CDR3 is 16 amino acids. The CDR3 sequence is CASKKLSGSTGDEQYF. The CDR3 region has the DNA TGCGCCAGTAAGAAATTGAGCGGGAGCACTGGAGACGAGCAGTACTTC.

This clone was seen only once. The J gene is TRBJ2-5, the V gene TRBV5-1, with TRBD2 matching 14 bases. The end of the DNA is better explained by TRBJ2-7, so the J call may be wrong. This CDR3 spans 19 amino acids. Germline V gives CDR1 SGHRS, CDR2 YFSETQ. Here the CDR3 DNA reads TGCGCCAGCAGCTTGTCGTCGGGACTAGCGGGAGCACCATCCTACGAGCAGTACTTC. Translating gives CASSLSSGLAGAPSYEQYF.

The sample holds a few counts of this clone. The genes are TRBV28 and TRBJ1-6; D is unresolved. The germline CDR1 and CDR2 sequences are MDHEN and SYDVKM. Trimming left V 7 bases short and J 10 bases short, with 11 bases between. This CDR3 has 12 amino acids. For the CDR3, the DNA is TGTGCCAGCACTGTGGTTGGCTCACCCCTCCACTTT. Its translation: CASTVVGSPLHF. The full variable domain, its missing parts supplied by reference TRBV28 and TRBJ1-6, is DVKVTQSSRYLVKRTGEKVFLECVQDMDHENMFWYRQDPGLGLRLIYFSYDVKMKEKGDIPEGYSVSREKKERFSLILESASTNQTSMYLCASTVVGSPLHFGNGTRLTVT.

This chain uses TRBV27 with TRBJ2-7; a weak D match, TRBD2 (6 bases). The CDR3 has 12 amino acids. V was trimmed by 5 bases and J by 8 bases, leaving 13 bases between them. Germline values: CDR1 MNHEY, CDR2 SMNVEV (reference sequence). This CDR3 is CASSPGGLKQYF. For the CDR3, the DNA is TGTGCCAGCAGTCCCGGAGGGCTGAAGCAGTACTTC.